The source of this T cell receptor beta chain is a study of blood T cell repertoires in COVID-19. On the study more broadly: The cDNA or gDNA used as material had been derived from T cells, B-cell-depleted T cells, or PBMCs.

Participants, about 18 to 90 years old, spanned under 25 US areas. Self-reported history from a screening survey and questionnaire set each donor's cohort. Trimming cost V 5 bases and J 5 bases, with 9 bases left between them. Germline CDR1 and CDR2: DFQATT and SNEGSKA (reference sequence). The CDR3 runs 11 residues. Original data processing: Nucleated cell counts were estimated from reference gene primer amplification. TCRdb's copy holds only in-frame clones and misses some; the assay was immunoSEQ multiplex PCR. The V and J calls and clone size come from that table; D and trimming were worked out from the DNA. The table shows fewer than 200,000 clones, with approximately 82% occurring only once.

This clonotype originated in a man between 50 and 59 years old who had recovered from COVID-19. Sequenced input: PBMCs or T cells enriched from blood (not recorded which). The rearrangement uses TRBV20-1 and TRBJ2-5; TRBD1 might be the D (6 bases). Here the CDR3 DNA reads TGCAGTGCTTTAAGGGGGGAGACCCAGTACTTC. This translates into CSALRGETQYF.